This T cell receptor (beta chain) originates from a study of blood T cells in healthy people across ages. Overall study results and limits: Naive CD4+ cells and diversity were both higher in long-lived donors than in aged donors. Nothing was known about donor CMV status, and this possibly confounded expanded clonotype changes.

Germline assignment: CDR1 SGHDN and CDR2 FVKESK. The CDR3 sequence is 17 residues long. Comment on this clonotype: Its cognate antigen is unknown. At one boundary the junction diverges from the germline segment, which might be a read error.

A second PCR, run for roughly 6 to 11 cycles, used a sample-barcoded 5' primer plus a J-beta primer mix. Each cDNA was tagged by a template-switch adaptor containing 12 random nucleotides. All samples yielded 2.5 million or more CDR3-containing paired-end reads. TCRdb reprocessed the 5' RACE reads with MiXCR, giving one entry per CDR3 protein. The repertoire holds 650,000 to 800,000 distinct CDR3 sequences, with roughly 44% as singletons. This receptor was identified in a man aged 55 to 70 in good health. J is TRBJ1-6 and V is TRBV14, with D possibly being TRBD1 (5 bases). The sample taken for sequencing was blood. CDR3 sequence (DNA): TGTGCCAGCAGCCACGCCACCGGGGCGCTGGTTCGTTCATCCCTCCACTTT. Protein sequence: CASSHATGALVRSSLHF.